This TCR beta chain was documented in a study of cytomegalovirus exposure and HLA in healthy donors. The study's findings and limits: Immune exposure was documented only through CMV serostatus. Across donors, presence/absence analyses took sequencing depth to be roughly uniform. Apparent HLA restriction characterized most CMV-associated TCR beta chains in a later analysis.

This clone has only a few counts. Its matching antigen is unknown. With 6 bases clipped from V and 3 bases from J, the junction kept 6 bases outside the gene matches. Looked up from germline, CDR1 is SNHLY and CDR2 is FYNNEI. There are 14 residues in the CDR3. Vbeta (60) and Jbeta (13) primers were used in the PCR. Sequencing used immunoSEQ multiplex PCR; TCRdb keeps in-frame clones, though not all of them. The sample has fewer than 250,000 clones, roughly 77% seen once. This chain uses TRBV2 with TRBJ1-2; 8 bases fit TRBD1. The sequencing sample was made of PBMCs. The TCR comes from a woman aged 30 to 39 in good health and CMV-seropositive. The CDR3 coding sequence is TGTGCCAGCAGGGGGACAGGCGGTTACTATGGCTACACCTTC. Protein sequence: CASRGTGGYYGYTF. The complete variable domain, with remaining parts taken from reference TRBV2 and TRBJ1-2, reads EPEVTQTPSHQVTQMGQEVILRCVPISNHLYFYWYRQILGQKVEFLVSFYNNEISEKSEIFDDQFSVERPDGSNFTLKIRSTKLEDSAMYFCASRGTGGYYGYTFGSGTRLTVV.